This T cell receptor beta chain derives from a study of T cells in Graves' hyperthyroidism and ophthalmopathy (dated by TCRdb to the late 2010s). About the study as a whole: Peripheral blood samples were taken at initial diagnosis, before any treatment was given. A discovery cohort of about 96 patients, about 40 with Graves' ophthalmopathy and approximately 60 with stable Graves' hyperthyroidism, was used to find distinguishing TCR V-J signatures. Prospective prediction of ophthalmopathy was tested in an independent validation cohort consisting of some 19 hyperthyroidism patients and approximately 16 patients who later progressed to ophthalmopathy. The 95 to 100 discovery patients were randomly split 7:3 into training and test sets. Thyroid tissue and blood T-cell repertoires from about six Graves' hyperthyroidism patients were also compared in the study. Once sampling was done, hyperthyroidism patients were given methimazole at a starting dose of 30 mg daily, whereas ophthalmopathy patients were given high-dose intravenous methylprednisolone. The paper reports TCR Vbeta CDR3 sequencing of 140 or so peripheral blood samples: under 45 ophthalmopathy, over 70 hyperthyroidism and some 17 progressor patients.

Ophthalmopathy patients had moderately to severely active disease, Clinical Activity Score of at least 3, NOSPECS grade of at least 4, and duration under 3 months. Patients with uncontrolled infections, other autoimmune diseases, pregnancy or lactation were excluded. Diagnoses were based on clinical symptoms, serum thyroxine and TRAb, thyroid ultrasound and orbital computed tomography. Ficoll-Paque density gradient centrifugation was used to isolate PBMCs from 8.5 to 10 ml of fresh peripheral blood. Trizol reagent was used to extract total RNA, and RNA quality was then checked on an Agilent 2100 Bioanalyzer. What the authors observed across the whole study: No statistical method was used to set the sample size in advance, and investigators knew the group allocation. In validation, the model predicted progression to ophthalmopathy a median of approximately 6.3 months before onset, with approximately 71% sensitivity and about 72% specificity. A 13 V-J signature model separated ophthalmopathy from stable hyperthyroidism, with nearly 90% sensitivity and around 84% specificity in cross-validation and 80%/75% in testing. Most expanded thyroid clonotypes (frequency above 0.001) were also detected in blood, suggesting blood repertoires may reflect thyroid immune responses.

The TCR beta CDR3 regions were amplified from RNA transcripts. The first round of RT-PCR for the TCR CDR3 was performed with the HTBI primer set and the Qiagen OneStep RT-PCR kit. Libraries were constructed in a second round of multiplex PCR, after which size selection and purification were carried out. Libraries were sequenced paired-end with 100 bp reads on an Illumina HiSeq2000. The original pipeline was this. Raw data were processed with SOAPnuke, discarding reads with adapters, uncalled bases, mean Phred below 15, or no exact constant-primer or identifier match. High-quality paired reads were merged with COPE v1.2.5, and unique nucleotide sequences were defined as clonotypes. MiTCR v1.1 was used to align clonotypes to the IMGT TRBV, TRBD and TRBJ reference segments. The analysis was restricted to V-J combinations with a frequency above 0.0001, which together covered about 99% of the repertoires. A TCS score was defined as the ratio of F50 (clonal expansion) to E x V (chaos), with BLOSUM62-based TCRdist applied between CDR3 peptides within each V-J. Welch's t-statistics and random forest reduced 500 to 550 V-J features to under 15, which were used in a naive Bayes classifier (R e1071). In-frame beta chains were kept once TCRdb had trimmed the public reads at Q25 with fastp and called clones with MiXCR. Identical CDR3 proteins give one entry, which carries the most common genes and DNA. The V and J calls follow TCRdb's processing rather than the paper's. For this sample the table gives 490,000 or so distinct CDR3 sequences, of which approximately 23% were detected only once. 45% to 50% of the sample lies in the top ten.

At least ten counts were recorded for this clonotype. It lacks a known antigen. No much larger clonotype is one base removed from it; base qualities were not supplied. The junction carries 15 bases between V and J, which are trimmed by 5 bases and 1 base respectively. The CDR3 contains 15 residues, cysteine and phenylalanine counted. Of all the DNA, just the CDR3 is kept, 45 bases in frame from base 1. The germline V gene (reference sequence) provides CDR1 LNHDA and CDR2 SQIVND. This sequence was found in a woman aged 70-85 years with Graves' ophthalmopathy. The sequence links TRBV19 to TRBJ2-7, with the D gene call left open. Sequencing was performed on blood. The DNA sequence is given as TGTGCCAGTAGTTTCCGGGCTCCACCTTCCTACGAGCAGTACTTC. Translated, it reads CASSFRAPPSYEQYF. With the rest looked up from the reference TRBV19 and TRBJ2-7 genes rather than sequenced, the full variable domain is DGGITQSPKYLFRKEGQNVTLSCEQNLNHDAMYWYRQDPGQGLRLIYYSQIVNDFQKGDIAEGYSVSREKKESFPLTVTSAQKNPTAFYLCASSFRAPPSYEQYFGPGTRLTVT.